This T cell receptor beta chain was obtained from a study of blood T cell repertoires in COVID-19. Study-wide background: COVID-19 samples, acute and convalescent, were from the United States, Italy and Spain. PBMCs, B-cell-depleted T cells, or T cells were the source of the cDNA or gDNA that made up the material.

Per the original methods: For nucleated cells, counts were estimated from reference gene primer amplification. This table comes from immunoSEQ multiplex PCR, and its TCRdb copy is limited to in-frame clones, with some not included. V and J calls and clone size are those listed in that table; D and trimming were worked out from the DNA. The data show under 70,000 clones, roughly 70% seen once. The CDR3 is 14 residues long. V shed 0 bases and J shed 2 bases, with 6 bases lying between them. Per germline, CDR1 SGHRS and CDR2 YFSETQ. The sequence derives from a woman in her 70s with acute or convalescent COVID-19. The chain joins TRBV5-1 to TRBJ2-1, with D perhaps TRBD1 (5 bases). Sequenced material: peripheral blood. The CDR3 coding sequence is TGCGCCAGCAGCTTGGGCAGGGCCTACAATGAGCAGTTCTTC. Its translation: CASSLGRAYNEQFF.